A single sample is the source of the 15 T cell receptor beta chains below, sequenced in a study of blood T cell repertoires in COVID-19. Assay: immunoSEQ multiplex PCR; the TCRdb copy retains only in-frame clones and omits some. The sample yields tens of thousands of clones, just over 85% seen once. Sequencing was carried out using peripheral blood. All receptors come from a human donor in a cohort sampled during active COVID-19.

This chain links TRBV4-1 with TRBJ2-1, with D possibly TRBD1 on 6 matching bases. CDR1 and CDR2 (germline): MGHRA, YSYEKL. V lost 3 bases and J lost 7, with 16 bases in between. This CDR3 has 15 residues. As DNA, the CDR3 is TGCGCCAGCAGCCACCCTCTACAACAGGGAAATGAGCAGTTCTTC. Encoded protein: CASSHPLQQGNEQFF.

The CDR3 loop is CASSVGPGRDHDQPQHF. The CDR3 nucleotides are TGTGCCAGCAGCGTAGGGCCCGGGAGGGACCATGATCAGCCCCAGCATTTT. The rearrangement links TRBV9 to TRBJ1-5; tentative D call: TRBD1 (5 bases). From germline, CDR1 is SGDLS and CDR2 YYNGEE. V dropped 0 bases and J dropped 5 bases, with 18 bases sitting between them. The CDR3 contains 17 residues.

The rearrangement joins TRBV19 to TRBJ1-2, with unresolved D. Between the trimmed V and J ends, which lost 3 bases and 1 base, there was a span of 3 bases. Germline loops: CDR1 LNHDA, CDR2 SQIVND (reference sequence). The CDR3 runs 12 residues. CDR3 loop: CASSMRNYGYTF. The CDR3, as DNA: TGTGCCAGTAGTATGCGTAACTATGGCTACACCTTC.

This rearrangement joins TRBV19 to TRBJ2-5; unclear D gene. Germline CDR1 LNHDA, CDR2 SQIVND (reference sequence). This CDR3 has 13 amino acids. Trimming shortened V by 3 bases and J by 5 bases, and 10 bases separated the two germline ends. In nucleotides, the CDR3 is TGTGCCAGTAGTATGAGTCGCGCCGAGACCCAGTACTTC. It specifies CASSMSRAETQYF.

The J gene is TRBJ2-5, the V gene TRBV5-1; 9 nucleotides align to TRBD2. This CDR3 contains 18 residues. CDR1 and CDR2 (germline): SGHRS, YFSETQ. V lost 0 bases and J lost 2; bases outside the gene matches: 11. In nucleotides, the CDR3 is TGCGCCAGCAGCTTGGAGGCTAGCGGGGCCGGAGAACAAGAGACCCAGTACTTC. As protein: CASSLEASGAGEQETQYF.

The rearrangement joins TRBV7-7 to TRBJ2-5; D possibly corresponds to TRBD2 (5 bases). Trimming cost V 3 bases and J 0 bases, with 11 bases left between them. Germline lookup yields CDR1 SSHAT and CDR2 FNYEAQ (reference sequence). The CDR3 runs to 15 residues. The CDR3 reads CASSFGAEYQETQYF. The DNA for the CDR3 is TGTGCCAGCAGCTTCGGAGCGGAGTACCAAGAGACCCAGTACTTC.

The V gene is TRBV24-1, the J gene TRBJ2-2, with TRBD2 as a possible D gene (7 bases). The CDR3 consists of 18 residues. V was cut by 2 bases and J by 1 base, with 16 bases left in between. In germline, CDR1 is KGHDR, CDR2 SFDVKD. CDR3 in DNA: TGTGCCACCAGTGATTCTGGCGGGGGCGCAGGGAACACCGGGGAGCTGTTTTTT. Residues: CATSDSGGGAGNTGELFF.

This CDR3 is CASSLRGLDTGELFF. Here the CDR3 DNA reads TGTGCCAGCAGTCTCAGGGGGTTGGACACCGGGGAGCTGTTTTTT. The gene calls are TRBV6-2 or TRBV6-3 and TRBJ2-2, with 7 bases matching TRBD1. The V segment lost 5 bases and the J segment 3 bases; nucleotides outside the gene matches: 6. Germline V CDR1 and CDR2: MNHEY, SVGEGT. The CDR3 is 15 residues long.

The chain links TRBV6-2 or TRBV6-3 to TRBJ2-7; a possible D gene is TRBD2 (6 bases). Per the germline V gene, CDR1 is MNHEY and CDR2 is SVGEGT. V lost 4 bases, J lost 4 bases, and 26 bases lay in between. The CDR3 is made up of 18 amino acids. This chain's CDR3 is CASSSSLGGDDDLYEQYF. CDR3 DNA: TGTGCCAGCAGTTCCTCGTTGGGGGGAGACGATGACCTTTACGAGCAGTACTTC.

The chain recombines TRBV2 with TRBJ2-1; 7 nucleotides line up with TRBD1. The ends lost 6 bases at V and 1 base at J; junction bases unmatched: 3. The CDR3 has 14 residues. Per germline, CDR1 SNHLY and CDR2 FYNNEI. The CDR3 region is CASRGDSSYNEQFF. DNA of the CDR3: TGTGCCAGCAGAGGGGACAGTTCCTACAATGAGCAGTTCTTC.

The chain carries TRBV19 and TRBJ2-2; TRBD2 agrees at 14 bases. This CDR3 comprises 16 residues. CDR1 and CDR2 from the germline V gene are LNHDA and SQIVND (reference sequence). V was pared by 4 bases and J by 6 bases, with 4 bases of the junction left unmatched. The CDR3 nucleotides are TGTGCCAGTAGTACCGGACTAGCGGGGGGTCCCGGGGAGCTGTTTTTT. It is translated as CASSTGLAGGPGELFF.

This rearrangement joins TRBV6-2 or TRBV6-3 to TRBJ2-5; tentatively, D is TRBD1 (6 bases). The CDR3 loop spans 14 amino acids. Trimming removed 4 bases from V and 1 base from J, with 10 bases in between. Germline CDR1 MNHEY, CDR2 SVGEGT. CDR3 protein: CASSSATGQETQYF. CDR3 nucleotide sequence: TGTGCCAGCAGTTCCGCGACAGGCCAAGAGACCCAGTACTTC.

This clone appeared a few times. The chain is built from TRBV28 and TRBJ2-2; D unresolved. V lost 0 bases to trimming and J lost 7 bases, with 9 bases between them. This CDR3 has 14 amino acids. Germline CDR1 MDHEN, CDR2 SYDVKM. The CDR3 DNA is TGTGCCAGCAGTTTATGGGGCCACGACGGGGAGCTGTTTTTT. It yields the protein CASSLWGHDGELFF.

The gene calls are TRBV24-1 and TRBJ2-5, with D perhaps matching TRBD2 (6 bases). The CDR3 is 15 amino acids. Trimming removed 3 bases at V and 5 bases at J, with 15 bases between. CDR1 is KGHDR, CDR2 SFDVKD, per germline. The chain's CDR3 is CATSDPTSLVETQYF. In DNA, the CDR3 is TGTGCCACCAGTGATCCGACTAGTTTGGTGGAGACCCAGTACTTC.

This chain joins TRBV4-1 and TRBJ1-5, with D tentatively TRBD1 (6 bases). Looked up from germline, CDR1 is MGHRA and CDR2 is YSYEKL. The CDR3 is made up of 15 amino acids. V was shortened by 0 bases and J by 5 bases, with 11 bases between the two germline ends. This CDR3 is CASSQDRGNYQPQHF. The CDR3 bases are TGCGCCAGCAGCCAAGATAGGGGGAACTATCAGCCCCAGCATTTT.